This T cell receptor beta chain derives from a study of blood T cells in healthy people across ages. The authors ran a second PCR of roughly 6 to 12 cycles using a sample-barcoded 5' primer and a J-beta primer mix. Each CDR3 protein is one row after TCRdb ran MiXCR on the 5' RACE reads. Of almost 1 million distinct CDR3 sequences listed, 51% are singletons. Material for sequencing was blood. This clonotype was obtained from a woman aged 55-69 years in good health.

CDR3 residues: CASSVDPLGGFTEAFF. CDR3 bases: TGTGCCAGCAGCGTAGACCCCTTGGGGGGTTTCACTGAAGCTTTCTTT. The V and J genes are TRBV9 and TRBJ1-1; TRBD1 might be the D (5 bases). The CDR3 runs 16 residues. Trimming stripped 0 bases from V and 4 bases from J, with 16 bases between. In germline, CDR1 is SGDLS, CDR2 YYNGEE.